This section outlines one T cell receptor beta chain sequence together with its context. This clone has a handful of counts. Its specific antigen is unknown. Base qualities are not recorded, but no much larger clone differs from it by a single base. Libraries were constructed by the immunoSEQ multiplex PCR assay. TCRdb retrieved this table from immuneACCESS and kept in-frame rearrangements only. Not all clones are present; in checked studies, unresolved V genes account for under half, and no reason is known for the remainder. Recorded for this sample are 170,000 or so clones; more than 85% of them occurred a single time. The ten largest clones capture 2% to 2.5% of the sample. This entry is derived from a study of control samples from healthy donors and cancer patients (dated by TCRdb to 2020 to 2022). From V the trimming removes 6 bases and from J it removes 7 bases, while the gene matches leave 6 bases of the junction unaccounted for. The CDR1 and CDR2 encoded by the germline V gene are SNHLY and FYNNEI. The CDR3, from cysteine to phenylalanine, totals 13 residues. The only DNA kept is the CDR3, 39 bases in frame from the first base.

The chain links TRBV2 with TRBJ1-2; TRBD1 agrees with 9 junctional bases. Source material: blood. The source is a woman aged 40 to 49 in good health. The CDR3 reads CASSGQGRGGYTF. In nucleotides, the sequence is TGTGCCAGCAGCGGACAGGGGAGGGGTGGCTACACCTTC.